This T cell receptor (beta chain) originates from a study of early T cells in non-severe SARS-CoV-2 infection. In the study overall: Sequencing targeted bulk RNA from unsorted whole blood, leaving chains unpaired. General study findings and limits: Private and CD4 specificities were missed by VDJdb matching, which favored anti-spike CD8 responses.

This CDR3 is 11 amino acids long. V was trimmed by 1 base and J by 8 bases, leaving 6 bases between them. Germline V gives CDR1 SQVTM, CDR2 ANQGSEA. This clonotype was seen ten or more times. Its antigen is not known. Unique molecular identifiers were attached to individual cDNA molecules. Via MiXCR, TCRdb re-called the 5' RACE reads, giving one row per CDR3 protein. This table has about 60,000 distinct CDR3 sequences, roughly 12% appearing once. The chain joins TRBV29-1 to TRBJ2-1, with D tentatively TRBD1 (5 bases). This TCR came from an adult who was a healthcare worker with PCR-confirmed SARS-CoV-2 infection or an uninfected control (not recorded which). Sequencing input: whole blood. The CDR3 DNA follows: TGCAGCGTTGAAGCACAGGATGAGCAGTTCTTC. Residues: CSVEAQDEQFF.